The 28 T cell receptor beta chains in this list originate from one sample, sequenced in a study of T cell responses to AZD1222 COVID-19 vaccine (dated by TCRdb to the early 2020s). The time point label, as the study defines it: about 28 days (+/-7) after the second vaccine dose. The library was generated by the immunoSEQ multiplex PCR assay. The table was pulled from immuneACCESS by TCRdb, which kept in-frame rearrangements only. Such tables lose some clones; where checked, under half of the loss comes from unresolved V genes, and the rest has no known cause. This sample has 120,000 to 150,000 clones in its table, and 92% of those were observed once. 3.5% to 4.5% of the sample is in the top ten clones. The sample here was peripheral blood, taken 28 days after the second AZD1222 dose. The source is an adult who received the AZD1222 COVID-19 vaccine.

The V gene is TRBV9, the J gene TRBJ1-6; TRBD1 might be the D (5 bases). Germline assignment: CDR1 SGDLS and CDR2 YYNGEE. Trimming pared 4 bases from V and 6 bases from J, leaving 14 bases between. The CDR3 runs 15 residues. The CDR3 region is CASSSLSGTNSPLHF. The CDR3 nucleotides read TGTGCCAGCAGCTCACTCTCCGGGACTAATTCACCCCTCCACTTT.

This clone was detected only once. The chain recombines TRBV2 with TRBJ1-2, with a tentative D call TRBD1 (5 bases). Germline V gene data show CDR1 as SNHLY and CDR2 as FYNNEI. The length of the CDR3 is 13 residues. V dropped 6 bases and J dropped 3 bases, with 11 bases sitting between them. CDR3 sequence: CASRQGTYYGYTF. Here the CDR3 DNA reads TGTGCCAGCAGGCAGGGCACCTACTATGGCTACACCTTC. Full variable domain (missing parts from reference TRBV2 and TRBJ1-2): EPEVTQTPSHQVTQMGQEVILRCVPISNHLYFYWYRQILGQKVEFLVSFYNNEISEKSEIFDDQFSVERPDGSNFTLKIRSTKLEDSAMYFCASRQGTYYGYTFGSGTRLTVV.

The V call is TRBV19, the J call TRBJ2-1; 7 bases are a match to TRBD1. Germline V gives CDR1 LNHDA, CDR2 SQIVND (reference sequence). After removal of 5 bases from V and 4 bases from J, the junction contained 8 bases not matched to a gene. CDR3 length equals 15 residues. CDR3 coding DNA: TGTGCCAGTAGTTCCTCGGGACAGCAGTACAATGAGCAGTTCTTC. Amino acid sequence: CASSSSGQQYNEQFF.

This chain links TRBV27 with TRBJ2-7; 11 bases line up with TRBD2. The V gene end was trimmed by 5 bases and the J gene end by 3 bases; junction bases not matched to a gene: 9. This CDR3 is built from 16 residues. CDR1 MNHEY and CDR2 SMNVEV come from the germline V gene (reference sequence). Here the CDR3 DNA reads TGTGCCAGCAGTACTTTACTAGCGGGAGTTCTCTACGAGCAGTACTTC. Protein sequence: CASSTLLAGVLYEQYF.

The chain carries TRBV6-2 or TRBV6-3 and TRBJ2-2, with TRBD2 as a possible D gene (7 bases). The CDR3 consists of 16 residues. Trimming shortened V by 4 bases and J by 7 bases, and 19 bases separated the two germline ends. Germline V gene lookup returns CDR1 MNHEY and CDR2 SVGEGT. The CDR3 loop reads CASSSRDTGGFGELFF. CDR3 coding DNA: TGTGCCAGCAGTTCCCGGGACACCGGGGGGTTCGGGGAGCTGTTTTTT.

CDR3 DNA sequence: TGTGCCAGCAGCACCAGATTCGGGACAGGGGCCGAGACCCAGTACTTC. This sequence encodes CASSTRFGTGAETQYF. This chain links TRBV9 with TRBJ2-5; 10 bases line up with TRBD1. This CDR3 comprises 16 residues. Trimming at V came to 4 bases and at J to 5 bases, leaving 11 bases not matched to a gene. The germline V gene has CDR1 SGDLS and CDR2 YYNGEE.

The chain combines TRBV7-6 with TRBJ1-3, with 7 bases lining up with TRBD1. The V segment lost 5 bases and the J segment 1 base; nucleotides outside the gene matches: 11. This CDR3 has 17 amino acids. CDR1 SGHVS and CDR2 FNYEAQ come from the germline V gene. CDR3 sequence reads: CASSAYPRGESGNTIYF. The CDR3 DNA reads TGTGCCAGCAGCGCCTATCCCAGGGGGGAATCTGGAAACACCATATATTTT.

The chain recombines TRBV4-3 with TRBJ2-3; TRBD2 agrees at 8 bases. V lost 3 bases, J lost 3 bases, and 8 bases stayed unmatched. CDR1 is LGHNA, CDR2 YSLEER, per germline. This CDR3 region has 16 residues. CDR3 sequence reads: CASSQAGTRGTDTQYF. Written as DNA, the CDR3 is TGCGCCAGCAGCCAGGCCGGGACTAGGGGAACAGATACGCAGTATTTT.

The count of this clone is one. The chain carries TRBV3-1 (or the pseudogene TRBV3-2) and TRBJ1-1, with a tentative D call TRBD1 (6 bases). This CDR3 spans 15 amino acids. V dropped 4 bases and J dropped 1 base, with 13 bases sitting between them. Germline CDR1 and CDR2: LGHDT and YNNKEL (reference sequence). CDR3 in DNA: TGTGCCAGCAGCCCAAAGCGAGGGGGGAACACTGAAGCTTTCTTT. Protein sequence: CASSPKRGGNTEAFF.

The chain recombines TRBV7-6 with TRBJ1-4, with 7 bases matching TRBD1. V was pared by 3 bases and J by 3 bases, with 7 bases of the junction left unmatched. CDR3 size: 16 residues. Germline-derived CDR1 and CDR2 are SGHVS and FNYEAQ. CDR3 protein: CASSLLGDRANEKLFF. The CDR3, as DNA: TGTGCCAGCAGCTTGCTCGGGGACAGAGCTAATGAAAAACTGTTTTTT.

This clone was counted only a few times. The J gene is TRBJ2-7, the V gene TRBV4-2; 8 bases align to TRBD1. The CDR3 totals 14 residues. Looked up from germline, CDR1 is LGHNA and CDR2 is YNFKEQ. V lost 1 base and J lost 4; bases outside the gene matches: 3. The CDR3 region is CASSQADRGYEQYF. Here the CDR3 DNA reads TGTGCCAGCAGCCAAGCCGACAGGGGTTACGAGCAGTACTTC.

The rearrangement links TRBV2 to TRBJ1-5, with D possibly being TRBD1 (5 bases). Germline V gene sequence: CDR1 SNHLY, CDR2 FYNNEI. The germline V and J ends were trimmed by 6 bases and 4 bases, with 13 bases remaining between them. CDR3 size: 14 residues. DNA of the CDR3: TGTGCCAGCAGCGTCGGGACTTTAAATCAGCCCCAGCATTTT. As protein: CASSVGTLNQPQHF.

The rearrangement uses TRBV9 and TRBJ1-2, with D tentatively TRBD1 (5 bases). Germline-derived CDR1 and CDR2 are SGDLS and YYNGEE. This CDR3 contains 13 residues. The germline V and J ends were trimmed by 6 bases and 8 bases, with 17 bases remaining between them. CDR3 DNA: TGTGCCAGCACTCCTCCGGGACGATTGGGCTACACCTTC. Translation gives CASTPPGRLGYTF.

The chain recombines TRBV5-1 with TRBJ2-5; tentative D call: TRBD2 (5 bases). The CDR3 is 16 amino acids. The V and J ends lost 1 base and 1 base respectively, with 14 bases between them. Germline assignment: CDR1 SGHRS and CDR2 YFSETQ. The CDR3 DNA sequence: TGCGCCAGCAGCTTGCGATCTAGCAGCTTCCAAGAGACCCAGTACTTC. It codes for CASSLRSSSFQETQYF.

The CDR3 sequence: CASRGQKGLAAYEQYF. The CDR3 region has the DNA TGTGCCAGTAGGGGACAGAAAGGACTAGCGGCTTACGAGCAGTACTTC. The chain recombines TRBV19 with TRBJ2-7; 10 positions agree with TRBD2. CDR1 and CDR2 from the germline V gene are LNHDA and SQIVND (reference sequence). The CDR3 is 16 residues long. Trimming took 6 bases from V and 4 from J; bases not matched to a gene: 12.

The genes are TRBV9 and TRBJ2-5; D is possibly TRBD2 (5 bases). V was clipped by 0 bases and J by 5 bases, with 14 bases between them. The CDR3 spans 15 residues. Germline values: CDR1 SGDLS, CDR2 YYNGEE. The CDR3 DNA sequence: TGTGCCAGCAGCGTAGGGGCTAGCTTGCTGGAGACCCAGTACTTC. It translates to CASSVGASLLETQYF.

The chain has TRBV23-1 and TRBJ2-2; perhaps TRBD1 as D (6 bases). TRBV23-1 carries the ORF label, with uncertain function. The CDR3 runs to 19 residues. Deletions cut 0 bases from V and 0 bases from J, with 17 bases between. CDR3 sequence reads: CASSQSGTQYSANTGELFF. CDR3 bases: TGCGCCAGCAGTCAATCCGGGACACAGTACTCCGCGAACACCGGGGAGCTGTTTTTT.

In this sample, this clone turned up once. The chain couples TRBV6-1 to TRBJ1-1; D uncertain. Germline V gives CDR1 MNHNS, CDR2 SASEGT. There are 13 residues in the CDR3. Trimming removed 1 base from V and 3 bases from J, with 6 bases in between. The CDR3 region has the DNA TGTGCCAGCAGTGAAGGGAGTTACACTGAAGCTTTCTTT. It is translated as CASSEGSYTEAFF.

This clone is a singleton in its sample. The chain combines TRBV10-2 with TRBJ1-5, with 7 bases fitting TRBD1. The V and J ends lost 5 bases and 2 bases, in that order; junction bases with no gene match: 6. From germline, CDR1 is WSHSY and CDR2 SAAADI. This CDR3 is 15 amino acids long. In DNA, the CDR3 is TGCGCCAGCAGTTTACAGGGGAATGGCAATCAGCCCCAGCATTTT. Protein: CASSLQGNGNQPQHF.

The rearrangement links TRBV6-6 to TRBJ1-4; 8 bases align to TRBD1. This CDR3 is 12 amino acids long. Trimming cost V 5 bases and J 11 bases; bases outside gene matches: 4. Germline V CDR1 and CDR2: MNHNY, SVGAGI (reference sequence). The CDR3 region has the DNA TGTGCCAGCAGTCCTCACAGGGGGAAACTGTTTTTT. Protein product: CASSPHRGKLFF.

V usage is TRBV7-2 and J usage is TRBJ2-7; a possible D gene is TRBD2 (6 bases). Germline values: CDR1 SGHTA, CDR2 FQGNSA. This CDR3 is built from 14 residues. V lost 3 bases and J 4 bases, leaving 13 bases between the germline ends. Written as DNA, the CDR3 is TGTGCCAGCAGCTTTCGGGGACTTCAATACGAGCAGTACTTC. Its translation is CASSFRGLQYEQYF.

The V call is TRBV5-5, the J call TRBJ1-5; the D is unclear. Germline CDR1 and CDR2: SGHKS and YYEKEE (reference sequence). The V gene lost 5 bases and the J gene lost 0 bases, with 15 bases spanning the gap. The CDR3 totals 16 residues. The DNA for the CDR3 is TGTGCCAGCAGTGCCACCCCGGGTTCTAGCAATCAGCCCCAGCATTTT. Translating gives CASSATPGSSNQPQHF.

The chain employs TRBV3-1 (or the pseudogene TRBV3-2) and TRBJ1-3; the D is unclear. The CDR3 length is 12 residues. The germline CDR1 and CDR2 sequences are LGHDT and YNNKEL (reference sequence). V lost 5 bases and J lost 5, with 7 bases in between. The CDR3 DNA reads TGTGCCAGCAGCTACGAGAGAAACACCATATATTTT. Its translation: CASSYERNTIYF.

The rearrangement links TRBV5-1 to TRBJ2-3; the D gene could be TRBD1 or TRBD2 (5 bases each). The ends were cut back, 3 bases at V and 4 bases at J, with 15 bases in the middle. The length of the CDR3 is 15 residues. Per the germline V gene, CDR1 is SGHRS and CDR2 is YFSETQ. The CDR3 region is CASSWAQKGPDTQYF. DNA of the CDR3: TGCGCCAGCAGCTGGGCCCAAAAGGGACCAGATACGCAGTATTTT.

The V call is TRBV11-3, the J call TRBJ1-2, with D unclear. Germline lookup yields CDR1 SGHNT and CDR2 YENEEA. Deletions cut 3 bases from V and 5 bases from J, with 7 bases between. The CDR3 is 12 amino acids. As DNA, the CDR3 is TGTGCCAGCAGCTTGGGTAATTATGGCTACACCTTC. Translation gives CASSLGNYGYTF.

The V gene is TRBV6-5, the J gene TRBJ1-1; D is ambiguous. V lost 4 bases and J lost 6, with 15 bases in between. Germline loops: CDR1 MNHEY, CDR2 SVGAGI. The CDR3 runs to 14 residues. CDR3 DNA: TGTGCCAGCAGTTTTCATGGTGGTTTTTCTGAAGCTTTCTTT. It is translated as CASSFHGGFSEAFF.

CDR3 region: CASSIKVLQETQYF. DNA of the CDR3: TGTGCCAGTAGTATAAAGGTCCTGCAAGAGACCCAGTACTTC. This chain uses TRBV19 with TRBJ2-5; the D is unclear. CDR1 is LNHDA and CDR2 is SQIVND in the germline V gene (reference sequence). CDR3 length: 14 residues. Between the trimmed V and J ends, which lost 2 bases and 2 bases, there was a span of 9 bases.

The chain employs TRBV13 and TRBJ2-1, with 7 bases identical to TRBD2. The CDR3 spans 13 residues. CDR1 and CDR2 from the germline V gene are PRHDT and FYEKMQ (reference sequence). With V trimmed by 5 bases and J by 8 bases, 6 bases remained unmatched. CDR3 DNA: TGTGCCAGCAGCCCCCGAGGGAGGGATGAGCAGTTCTTC. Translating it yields CASSPRGRDEQFF.